This is a list of T cell receptor beta chains from one sample in a study of CD8 T cells in ankylosing spondylitis. Each CDR3 protein is one row after TCRdb ran MiXCR on the 5' RACE reads. The sample includes around 340,000 distinct CDR3 sequences, more than 20% of them seen just once. The sample consisted of blood, either unsorted or a sorted T cell fraction (not recorded which). These TCRs come from a male donor with ankylosing spondylitis or in good health (not recorded which). Each CDR3 is given with its conserved first and last residue. D genes are given only for firm matches. The size field is filled for only some rows; it gives once, few, many or a size class.

D,J,size,V,CDR3,DNA
NA,TRBJ1-6,NA,TRBV19,CASSLTVPDREKSPLHF,TGTGCCAGTAGTCTGACAGTGCCTGATCGTGAAAAATCACCCCTCCACTTT
NA,TRBJ2-3,NA,TRBV4-2,CASSQVLGGAPDTQYF,TGTGCCAGCAGCCAAGTCTTGGGCGGGGCCCCCGATACGCAGTATTTT
NA,TRBJ2-2,NA,TRBV20-1,CSARAPGGIPGELFF,TGCAGTGCTAGAGCGCCGGGGGGCATCCCCGGGGAGCTGTTTTTT
TRBD1,TRBJ1-3,NA,TRBV28,CASSDRVQGNTIYF,TGTGCCAGCAGTGACAGGGTGCAAGGAAACACCATATATTTT
NA,TRBJ2-7,few,TRBV7-9,CASSPLGPLANYEQYF,TGTGCCAGCAGCCCCCTCGGCCCCCTGGCCAATTACGAGCAGTACTTC
NA,TRBJ2-2,few,TRBV11-2,CASSRLREDTGELFF,TGTGCCAGCAGCAGACTCAGGGAGGACACCGGGGAGCTGTTTTTT
NA,TRBJ1-2,NA,TRBV20-1,CSASGEDYGYTF,TGCAGTGCTAGTGGGGAGGACTATGGCTACACCTTC
NA,TRBJ2-7,NA,TRBV7-9,CASSLVPGLAYEQYF,TGTGCCAGCAGCTTAGTCCCGGGACTTGCCTACGAGCAGTACTTC
NA,TRBJ2-7,few,TRBV20-1,CSARDFLAGLAYEQYF,TGCAGTGCTAGAGATTTCCTTGCCGGGTTAGCCTACGAGCAGTACTTC
TRBD1,TRBJ2-7,NA,TRBV12-3/TRBV12-4,CASRVLGDSSYEQYF,TGTGCCAGCAGGGTATTGGGGGACAGCTCCTACGAGCAGTACTTC
NA,TRBJ1-1,NA,TRBV12-3/TRBV12-4,CASTAGGMNTEAFF,TGTGCCAGCACCGCCGGAGGGATGAACACTGAAGCTTTCTTT
NA,TRBJ1-1,few,TRBV28,CASSLMSRGAGTEAFF,TGTGCCAGCAGTTTAATGTCTAGGGGGGCCGGCACTGAAGCTTTCTTT
TRBD2,TRBJ2-3,few,TRBV2,CASSGPPGLAGAITTDTQYF,TGTGCCAGCAGTGGACCCCCGGGACTAGCGGGGGCCATTACCACAGATACGCAGTATTTT
NA,TRBJ2-1,few,TRBV12-3/TRBV12-4,CASSPDRIGDEQFF,TGTGCCAGCAGTCCCGACAGGATTGGCGATGAGCAGTTCTTC
NA,TRBJ2-1,NA,TRBV4-1,CASSRGDKEFF,TGCGCCAGCAGCCGGGGGGACAAGGAGTTCTTC
TRBD1,TRBJ2-7,many,TRBV20-1,CSARDPGGTYEQYF,TGCAGTGCTAGAGACCCAGGGGGAACTTACGAGCAGTACTTC
NA,TRBJ1-2,NA,TRBV4-1,CASSQVLGLSGFGYGYTF,TGCGCCAGCAGCCAAGTCCTTGGGTTGTCGGGGTTCGGCTATGGCTACACCTTC
NA,TRBJ2-7,few,TRBV24-1,CATSGRDPYEQYF,TGTGCCACCAGTGGACGGGATCCTTACGAGCAGTACTTC
NA,TRBJ2-5,many,TRBV12-3/TRBV12-4,CASSSDSQETQYF,TGTGCCAGCAGCTCGGACAGCCAAGAGACCCAGTACTTC
NA,TRBJ2-7,NA,TRBV4-1,CASSPGQLLVNEQYF,TGCGCCAGCAGCCCCGGACAGCTCCTGGTAAACGAGCAGTACTTC
NA,TRBJ1-5,many,TRBV12-3/TRBV12-4,CASSSTDGGINQPQHF,TGTGCCAGCAGTTCCACCGACGGGGGGATCAATCAGCCCCAGCATTTT
NA,TRBJ2-2,NA,TRBV7-9,CASEGRTGELFF,TGTGCCAGCGAGGGCAGAACCGGGGAGCTGTTTTTT